This is a list of T cell receptor beta chains from one sample in a study of cytotoxic CD8 clonotypes in ibrutinib-treated CLL. This table comes from immunoSEQ multiplex PCR, and its TCRdb copy is limited to in-frame clones, with some not included. This sample carries tens of thousands of clones, roughly three quarters of them seen once, and the ten largest clones take approximately 5%. This specimen consisted of PBMCs, obtained after 12 months of ibrutinib treatment. These receptors were obtained from a human donor with chronic lymphocytic leukemia. CDR3s include the opening cysteine and the closing phenylalanine or tryptophan. D genes are given only for firm matches. Expanded clones are given a class, and other clones once, few, many or no size at all.

j_call d_call v_call clone_size cdr3_aa cdr3_nt
TRBJ2-7 NA TRBV4-2 NA CASSYQGVGVYEQYF TGTGCCAGCAGCTACCAGGGCGTCGGGGTTTACGAGCAGTACTTC
TRBJ1-2 NA TRBV7-2 NA CASSLGGGALGYGYTF TGTGCCAGCAGCTTAGGTGGGGGGGCGCTGGGCTATGGCTACACCTTC
TRBJ2-2 NA TRBV11-2 NA CASSLLGNTGELFF TGTGCCAGCAGCCTGCTTGGGAACACCGGGGAGCTGTTTTTT
TRBJ1-2 NA TRBV9 NA CASSLGLYYGYTF TGTGCCAGCAGCCTAGGACTCTACTATGGCTACACCTTC
TRBJ1-2 TRBD1 TRBV19 few CATEAGTGPNYGYTF TGTGCCACCGAGGCCGGGACAGGCCCTAACTATGGCTACACCTTC
TRBJ2-3 TRBD2 TRBV7-2 NA CASSSSGGARTDTQYF TGTGCCAGCAGCTCTAGCGGGGGGGCCCGCACAGATACGCAGTATTTT
TRBJ2-7 NA TRBV18 few CASSPHPSYEQYF TGTGCCAGCTCACCACACCCCTCCTACGAGCAGTACTTC
TRBJ2-3 NA TRBV5-4 once CASSLVLDPMGTDTQYF TGTGCCAGCAGCTTGGTGTTGGACCCAATGGGCACAGATACGCAGTATTTT
TRBJ1-2 NA TRBV19 NA CASRPQGNGYTF TGTGCCAGTAGGCCCCAGGGGAATGGCTACACCTTC
TRBJ2-7 NA TRBV5-8 NA CASSLLGGYYEQYF TGTGCCAGCAGCCTATTGGGGGGCTACTACGAGCAGTACTTC
TRBJ1-1 NA TRBV2 NA CASSETGHTLNTEAFF TGTGCCAGCAGTGAGACGGGCCATACCTTGAACACTGAAGCTTTCTTT
TRBJ2-5 NA TRBV27 few CASSPPGGWETQYF TGTGCCAGCAGTCCACCAGGGGGGTGGGAGACCCAGTACTTC
TRBJ2-1 TRBD2 TRBV5-1 NA CASSLGTSGMGQFF TGCGCCAGCAGCTTGGGGACTAGCGGGATGGGGCAGTTCTTC
TRBJ1-1 NA TRBV5-1 once CASSLQRPEEAFF TGCGCCAGCAGCCTACAAAGACCGGAGGAAGCTTTCTTT
TRBJ1-2 NA TRBV7-9 NA CASSPTGTSAFYGYTF TGTGCCAGCAGCCCCACAGGGACTTCGGCTTTCTATGGCTACACCTTC
TRBJ2-3 NA TRBV6-1 NA CASSEAEEEDTQYF TGTGCCAGCAGTGAAGCGGAGGAGGAAGATACGCAGTATTTT
TRBJ1-1 TRBD1 TRBV7-9 NA CASSLGQGQLTEAFF TGTGCCAGCAGCTTAGGACAGGGACAGCTCACTGAAGCTTTCTTT
TRBJ2-7 NA TRBV6-1 NA CASSVQGEQYF TGTGCCAGCAGTGTCCAAGGGGAGCAGTACTTC
TRBJ2-1 TRBD2 TRBV28 NA CASSPQTSGRLGEQFF TGTGCCAGCAGCCCACAGACTAGCGGGAGGCTCGGTGAGCAGTTCTTC
TRBJ1-2 TRBD1 TRBV27 NA CASSSLGGGWEGYTF TGTGCCAGCAGTTCCCTAGGAGGGGGCTGGGAAGGCTACACCTTC
TRBJ1-2 NA TRBV4-2 NA CASSLGYGYTF TGTGCCAGCAGCCTCGGCTATGGCTACACCTTC
TRBJ1-1 NA TRBV29-1 NA CSVEVVQQNTEAFF TGCAGCGTTGAGGTGGTACAGCAGAACACTGAAGCTTTCTTT
TRBJ1-3 NA TRBV27 NA CASGNGPPTGGNTIYF TGTGCCAGCGGAAACGGACCTCCGACCGGTGGAAACACCATATATTTT
TRBJ2-7 NA TRBV9 many CASSSGTVYEQYF TGTGCCAGCAGCTCCGGGACGGTCTACGAGCAGTACTTC
TRBJ1-2 NA TRBV5-1 NA CASSLALGGNYGYTF TGCGCCAGCAGCTTGGCCCTGGGGGGCAACTATGGCTACACCTTC
TRBJ1-5 NA TRBV11-3 NA CASSIDRPNQPQHF TGTGCCAGCAGCATTGACAGACCCAATCAGCCCCAGCATTTT
TRBJ1-2 TRBD1 TRBV6-6 NA CASSYPEGAGGYTF TGTGCCAGCAGTTACCCAGAGGGGGCCGGTGGCTACACCTTC
TRBJ2-1 NA TRBV11-3 once CASSLGESSYNEQFF TGTGCCAGCAGCTTAGGGGAGAGCTCCTACAATGAGCAGTTCTTC
TRBJ1-1 NA TRBV10-3 NA CAIRVGVDTEAFF TGTGCCATCAGAGTGGGGGTAGACACTGAAGCTTTCTTT
TRBJ2-1 TRBD1 TRBV18 NA CASSQYHPTGVGTYNEQFF TGTGCCAGCTCACAATACCACCCAACAGGGGTGGGGACGTACAATGAGCAGTTCTTC
TRBJ2-7 NA TRBV28 NA CASSPGRRPSYEQYF TGTGCCAGCAGTCCCGGCCGCCGGCCCTCCTACGAGCAGTACTTC
TRBJ1-1 NA TRBV2 NA CASTGWDTLGTEAFF TGTGCCAGCACCGGGTGGGACACGTTGGGAACTGAAGCTTTCTTT
TRBJ1-5 NA TRBV28 NA CASSSPAWQGNQPQHF TGTGCCAGCAGTTCTCCCGCCTGGCAGGGTAATCAGCCCCAGCATTTT
TRBJ1-1 NA TRBV5-1 many CASSPWTGRTEAFF TGCGCCAGCAGCCCATGGACGGGCAGGACTGAAGCTTTCTTT
TRBJ1-6 NA TRBV28 NA CASRAASSYNSPLHF TGTGCCAGCAGGGCGGCCAGCTCCTATAATTCACCCCTCCACTTT
TRBJ2-1 TRBD1 TRBV10-3 NA CASSQGDEQFF TGTGCCAGCAGCCAGGGGGATGAGCAGTTCTTC
TRBJ2-3 TRBD2 TRBV19 NA CASTGLAFTDTQYF TGTGCCAGTACCGGACTAGCCTTCACAGATACGCAGTATTTT
TRBJ2-7 TRBD1 TRBV9 NA CASSSPDRGSHEQYF TGTGCCAGCAGCTCCCCCGACAGGGGAAGCCACGAGCAGTACTTC
TRBJ1-6 NA TRBV7-2 NA CASSFNGGPNSPLHF TGTGCCAGCAGCTTTAATGGGGGACCCAATTCACCCCTCCACTTT
TRBJ1-4 TRBD1 TRBV5-1 NA CASSLGQGGEKLFF TGCGCCAGCAGCTTGGGACAGGGTGGTGAAAAACTGTTTTTT
TRBJ1-1 NA TRBV7-8 NA CASSFGPVNTEAFF TGTGCCAGCAGCTTTGGTCCGGTGAACACTGAAGCTTTCTTT
TRBJ2-2 NA TRBV7-9 NA CASSRVRGNTGELFF TGTGCCAGCAGCCGGGTCCGGGGGAACACCGGGGAGCTGTTTTTT
TRBJ2-3 TRBD2 TRBV27 NA CASSFRGLAGRGTQYF TGTGCCAGCAGTTTCCGGGGACTAGCGGGACGGGGGACGCAGTATTTT
TRBJ1-1 NA TRBV6-4 few CASSATGTTEAFF TGTGCCAGCAGCGCAACCGGGACGACTGAAGCTTTCTTT
TRBJ1-3 NA TRBV7-8 NA CASSPQGAGNTIYF TGTGCCAGCAGCCCCCAGGGTGCTGGAAACACCATATATTTT
TRBJ2-3 NA TRBV5-8 NA CASSPRYAGTQYF TGTGCCAGCAGCCCAAGATACGCGGGTACGCAGTATTTT
TRBJ1-5 NA TRBV19 NA CASSGTQGSQPQHF TGTGCCAGTAGCGGGACCCAAGGTTCCCAGCCCCAGCATTTT
TRBJ1-3 TRBD1 TRBV7-6 NA CASSLPYRGSGNTIYF TGTGCCAGCAGCTTACCCTACAGGGGAAGTGGAAACACCATATATTTT
TRBJ2-1 TRBD2 TRBV5-1 NA CASSPSGLMGNEQFF TGCGCCAGCAGCCCTAGCGGGTTAATGGGCAATGAGCAGTTCTTC
TRBJ1-4 NA TRBV4-3 NA CASSQAAGVGEKLFF TGCGCCAGCAGCCAAGCGGCGGGGGTGGGTGAAAAACTGTTTTTT
TRBJ2-5 TRBD2 TRBV6-6 NA CASSPPGTREQYF TGTGCCAGCAGTCCACCCGGGACTAGGGAGCAGTACTTC
TRBJ2-1 NA TRBV28 NA CASSNPGGADEQFF TGTGCCAGCAGCAACCCCGGGGGAGCGGATGAGCAGTTCTTC
TRBJ2-7 TRBD2 TRBV6-5 NA CASSRGGRGEQYF TGTGCCAGCAGCCGGGGGGGCAGGGGCGAGCAGTACTTC
TRBJ1-2 NA TRBV6-5 NA CASRDPGYYGYTF TGTGCCAGCAGGGATCCAGGGTACTATGGCTACACCTTC
TRBJ1-1 NA TRBV7-6 NA CASSTPTGTEAFF TGTGCCAGCAGCACACCTACAGGAACTGAAGCTTTCTTT
TRBJ2-7 NA TRBV10-3 few CATGNLASYEQYF TGTGCCACAGGGAACTTGGCATCCTACGAGCAGTACTTC
TRBJ2-7 TRBD1 TRBV9 NA CASSAGTGVGEQYF TGTGCCAGCAGCGCCGGGACAGGGGTGGGCGAGCAGTACTTC
TRBJ2-7 TRBD1 TRBV6-5 NA CASSPGQASYEQYF TGTGCCAGCAGCCCGGGACAGGCCTCCTACGAGCAGTACTTC